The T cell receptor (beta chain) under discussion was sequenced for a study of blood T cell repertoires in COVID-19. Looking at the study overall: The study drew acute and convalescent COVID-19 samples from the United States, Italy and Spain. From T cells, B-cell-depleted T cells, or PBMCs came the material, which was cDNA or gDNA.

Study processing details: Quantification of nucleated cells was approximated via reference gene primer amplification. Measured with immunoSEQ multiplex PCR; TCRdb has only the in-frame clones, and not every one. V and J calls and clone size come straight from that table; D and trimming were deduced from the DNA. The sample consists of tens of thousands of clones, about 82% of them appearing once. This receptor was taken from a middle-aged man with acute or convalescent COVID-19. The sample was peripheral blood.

CDR3 residues: CSASFGTGANQPQHF. As DNA, the CDR3 is TGCAGTGCTAGTTTCGGGACAGGGGCCAATCAGCCCCAGCATTTT. The chain carries TRBV20-1 and TRBJ1-5; 10 bases agree with TRBD1. CDR3 length equals 15 residues. V lost 3 bases to trimming and J lost 3 bases; unmatched junction nucleotides: 5. Germline CDR1 DFQATT, CDR2 SNEGSKA (reference sequence).